These 30 T cell receptor beta chains were sequenced from one sample in a study of blood T cell repertoires in COVID-19. Measured with immunoSEQ multiplex PCR; TCRdb has only the in-frame clones, and not every one. Of tens of thousands of clones in the sample, 80% to 90% were seen once. Material for sequencing was peripheral blood. Receptor source: a man aged 45 to 65 with active COVID-19.

This chain joins TRBV2 and TRBJ1-5, with a tentative D call TRBD1 (6 bases). This CDR3 has 15 amino acids. Trimming stripped 7 bases from V and 2 bases from J, with 15 bases between. Germline V gene sequence: CDR1 SNHLY, CDR2 FYNNEI. CDR3 sequence: CASTRREGGNQPQHF. CDR3 nucleotide sequence: TGTGCCAGCACCCGAAGGGAGGGGGGCAATCAGCCCCAGCATTTT.

The rearrangement uses TRBV20-1 and TRBJ1-2; a possible D gene is TRBD1 (5 bases). The CDR3 runs to 13 residues. V was shortened by 3 bases and J by 7 bases, with 15 bases between the two germline ends. Germline CDR1 DFQATT, CDR2 SNEGSKA (reference sequence). CDR3 coding DNA: TGCAGTGCTAGTCTCCAGGGCCGGTTTGGCTACACCTTC. This encodes CSASLQGRFGYTF.

This clone occurred a few times. V usage is TRBV4-3 and J usage is TRBJ1-3; TRBD1 agrees at 7 bases. Germline lookup yields CDR1 LGHNA and CDR2 YSLEER. Trimming cost V 1 base and J 7 bases; bases outside gene matches: 4. CDR3 length: 14 amino acids. Here the CDR3 reads CASSQAPTGNTIYF. In nucleotides, the CDR3 is TGCGCCAGCAGCCAAGCGCCGACAGGGAACACCATATATTTT.

V is TRBV28 and J is TRBJ2-1; D is possibly TRBD2 (6 bases). Trimming shortened V by 3 bases and J by 0 bases, and 24 bases separated the two germline ends. CDR1 MDHEN and CDR2 SYDVKM come from the germline V gene. There are 20 residues in the CDR3. The CDR3 here is CASSFEVPGEGESSYNEQFF. The CDR3 DNA reads TGTGCCAGCAGTTTTGAGGTACCGGGAGAGGGTGAAAGCTCCTACAATGAGCAGTTCTTC.

The table lists this clone with a count of one. This sequence joins TRBV28 and TRBJ1-1, with 10 bases that match TRBD1. Germline V gene lookup returns CDR1 MDHEN and CDR2 SYDVKM. With 3 bases clipped from V and 2 bases from J, the junction kept 3 bases outside the gene matches. The CDR3 contains 15 residues. The CDR3 protein is CASSFGQGVNTEAFF. The CDR3 coding sequence is TGTGCCAGCAGTTTCGGACAGGGGGTAAACACTGAAGCTTTCTTT.

In its sample, this clone was seen once. Here the CDR3 reads CAISESARGRLETQYF. The CDR3 DNA sequence: TGTGCCATCAGTGAGTCTGCCAGGGGGCGATTAGAGACCCAGTACTTC. The chain carries TRBV10-3 and TRBJ2-5; 8 bases line up with TRBD1. CDR3 size: 16 residues. The junction had 7 bases not matched to a gene; V was cut back by 0 bases and J by 4 bases. In germline, CDR1 is ENHRY, CDR2 SYGVKD.

This clone was recorded only once. V usage is TRBV7-3 and J usage is TRBJ2-1, with a weak D call TRBD1 (5 bases). CDR3 size: 13 residues. Trimming shortened V by 5 bases and J by 10 bases, and 15 bases separated the two germline ends. Looked up from germline, CDR1 is SGHTA and CDR2 is FQGTGA. The CDR3 is CASSPTGAGEQFF. The CDR3 DNA reads as TGTGCCAGCAGCCCAACTGGGGCTGGGGAGCAGTTCTTC.

The table lists this clone with a few counts. V is TRBV7-2 and J is TRBJ1-1, with D hard to call. Germline CDR1 is SGHTA and CDR2 is FQGNSA. V lost 2 bases, J lost 0 bases, and 7 bases lay in between. The CDR3 runs 14 residues. The DNA of the CDR3 is TGTGCCAGCAGCTTAACGGTTTTGAACACTGAAGCTTTCTTT. It codes for CASSLTVLNTEAFF. The variable domain in full, with the rest retrieved from reference TRBV7-2 and TRBJ1-1, is GAGVSQSPSNKVTEKGKDVELRCDPISGHTALYWYRQSLGQGLEFLIYFQGNSAPDKSGLPSDRFSAERTGGSVSTLTIQRTQQEDSAVYLCASSLTVLNTEAFFGQGTRLTVV.

The gene calls are TRBV7-2 and TRBJ2-7; D possibly corresponds to TRBD2 (7 bases). The V gene's germline CDR1 is SGHTA and CDR2 FQGNSA. CDR3 length equals 14 residues. V dropped 5 bases and J dropped 0 bases, with 11 bases sitting between them. CDR3 coding DNA: TGTGCCAGCAGCAAGGGGGGGAGCTCCTACGAGCAGTACTTC. Translation gives CASSKGGSSYEQYF.

The V and J genes are TRBV5-1 and TRBJ2-7, with 10 bases identical to TRBD1. The junction had 2 bases not matched to a gene; V was cut back by 0 bases and J by 2 bases. Germline values: CDR1 SGHRS, CDR2 YFSETQ. The CDR3 extends over 15 amino acids. CDR3 bases: TGCGCCAGCAGCTTGGCAGGGACAGGGGCCTACGAGCAGTACTTC. Encoded protein: CASSLAGTGAYEQYF.

This chain uses TRBV10-2 with TRBJ1-2; D gene ambiguous. Trimming took off 3 bases at V and 0 bases at J, with 11 bases between the two ends. Germline V gene data show CDR1 as WSHSY and CDR2 as SAAADI. The CDR3 is 15 residues long. The CDR3 sequence: CASSDREGANYGYTF. CDR3 DNA sequence: TGCGCCAGCAGTGATCGGGAGGGAGCTAACTATGGCTACACCTTC.

This chain connects TRBV28 to TRBJ1-5; tentative D call: TRBD1 (6 bases). Trimming shortened V by 5 bases and J by 6 bases, and 23 bases separated the two germline ends. This CDR3 has 17 amino acids. CDR1 is MDHEN, CDR2 SYDVKM, per germline. The CDR3 loop is CASSIPGLRQQGQPQHF. The CDR3 DNA reads as TGTGCCAGCAGTATCCCAGGCCTCCGACAACAGGGTCAGCCCCAGCATTTT.

The chain recombines TRBV27 with TRBJ2-7, with TRBD2 matching over 8 bases. CDR3 length equals 15 residues. In germline, CDR1 is MNHEY, CDR2 SMNVEV (reference sequence). V lost 4 bases, J lost 2 bases, and 7 bases stayed unmatched. The CDR3 loop reads CASSSTSGSPYEQYF. DNA for the CDR3: TGTGCCAGCAGTTCTACTAGCGGTTCCCCCTACGAGCAGTACTTC.

V is TRBV7-9 and J is TRBJ1-4; no firm D call. CDR1 SEHNR and CDR2 FQNEAQ come from the germline V gene (reference sequence). The CDR3 has 16 residues. V lost 3 bases and J 0 bases, leaving 11 bases between the germline ends. The CDR3 region has the DNA TGTGCCAGCAGCTTGGGCGGGCTGGCAACTAATGAAAAACTGTTTTTT. This encodes CASSLGGLATNEKLFF.

This chain links TRBV5-4 with TRBJ1-1, with a weak D call TRBD1 (6 bases). The CDR3 contains 15 residues. Per germline, CDR1 SGHNT and CDR2 YYREEE (reference sequence). The ends were cut back, 4 bases at V and 2 bases at J, with 15 bases in the middle. CDR3 sequence reads: CASSVGTGTNTEAFF. In DNA form, the CDR3 reads TGTGCCAGCAGCGTAGGAACCGGGACAAACACTGAAGCTTTCTTT.

V and J are TRBV5-1 and TRBJ1-4, with D maybe TRBD1 (5 bases). The germline V gene encodes CDR1 SGHRS and CDR2 YFSETQ. The germline V and J ends were trimmed by 4 bases and 8 bases, with 15 bases remaining between them. The CDR3 is made up of 14 amino acids. Here the CDR3 reads CASSPRADGEKLFF. CDR3 bases: TGCGCCAGCAGCCCCAGGGCGGACGGCGAAAAACTGTTTTTT. The full variable domain, rest sourced from reference TRBV5-1 and TRBJ1-4, is KAGVTQTPRYLIKTRGQQVTLSCSPISGHRSVSWYQQTPGQGLQFLFEYFSETQRNKGNFPGRFSGRQFSNSRSEMNVSTLELGDSALYLCASSPRADGEKLFFGSGTQLSVL.

The V and J genes are TRBV25-1 and TRBJ2-1, with TRBD1 matching over 9 bases. V lost 2 bases, J lost 8 bases, and 7 bases stayed unmatched. Germline V gene data show CDR1 as MGHDK and CDR2 as SYGVNS. The CDR3 runs to 15 residues. As DNA, the CDR3 is TGTGCCAGCAGTGAAGCCGGGACAGGGACTTATGAGCAGTTCTTC. This gives the protein CASSEAGTGTYEQFF.

This chain links TRBV5-1 with TRBJ2-7, with 9 bases matching TRBD1. The CDR3 runs 16 residues. Per germline, CDR1 SGHRS and CDR2 YFSETQ. With 3 bases clipped from V and 0 bases from J, the junction kept 7 bases outside the gene matches. The DNA for the CDR3 is TGCGCCAGCAGCTACAGCCCGGGACAGGGCTCCTACGAGCAGTACTTC. This encodes CASSYSPGQGSYEQYF.

The rearrangement links TRBV28 to TRBJ1-2; a possible D gene is TRBD1 (5 bases). Germline assignment: CDR1 MDHEN and CDR2 SYDVKM. The CDR3 is made up of 15 amino acids. Trimming took 6 bases from V and 1 from J, leaving 15 bases between them. The DNA of the CDR3 is TGTGCCAGCAGGAAACACAGGACCCTTAACTATGGCTACACCTTC. Protein sequence: CASRKHRTLNYGYTF.

The rearrangement links TRBV9 to TRBJ1-4; TRBD1 is a possible D gene (5 bases). V lost 3 bases and J 2 bases, leaving 11 bases between the germline ends. CDR1 is SGDLS and CDR2 is YYNGEE in the germline V gene. The CDR3 has 15 residues. CDR3 bases: TGTGCCAGCAGCGCCGGAGGGACGACTAATGAAAAACTGTTTTTT. It yields the protein CASSAGGTTNEKLFF.

In its sample, this clone was seen a few times. The gene calls are TRBV7-2 and TRBJ1-4; 8 bases agree with TRBD1. The V gene end was trimmed by 2 bases and the J gene end by 7 bases; junction bases not matched to a gene: 12. There are 17 residues in the CDR3. Germline lookup yields CDR1 SGHTA and CDR2 FQGNSA. DNA of the CDR3: TGTGCCAGCAGCTTACGGGCCAGGGGGCAAGGGGGTGAAAAACTGTTTTTT. This sequence encodes CASSLRARGQGGEKLFF.

In DNA, the CDR3 is TGTGCCAGCTCCCGGTCGTACACAGATACGCAGTATTTT. As protein: CASSRSYTDTQYF. This chain joins TRBV19 and TRBJ2-3, with no clear D. The CDR3 consists of 13 residues. Germline CDR1 LNHDA, CDR2 SQIVND (reference sequence). V shed 9 bases and J shed 2 bases, with 12 bases lying between them.

J is TRBJ2-5 and V is TRBV21-1; the table's D call, TRBD1, was not checked against the DNA. TRBV21-1 is a listed pseudogene. The CDR3 is 14 residues long. The CDR3 nucleotides read TGTGCCAGCCCCGACAGGGTTTCTCAAGAGACCCAGTACTTC. Translated: CASPDRVSQETQYF.

The chain uses TRBV19 and TRBJ1-6, with D possibly TRBD1 on 5 matching bases. The CDR3 covers 16 residues. Trimming removed 5 bases from V and 9 bases from J, with 20 bases in between. Germline CDR1 and CDR2: LNHDA and SQIVND (reference sequence). The CDR3 reads CASSPKTGTAPSPLHF. In nucleotides, the CDR3 is TGTGCCAGTAGTCCCAAAACCGGGACTGCACCTTCACCCCTCCACTTT. The variable domain in full, with the rest retrieved from reference TRBV19 and TRBJ1-6, is DGGITQSPKYLFRKEGQNVTLSCEQNLNHDAMYWYRQDPGQGLRLIYYSQIVNDFQKGDIAEGYSVSREKKESFPLTVTSAQKNPTAFYLCASSPKTGTAPSPLHFGNGTRLTVT.

The rearrangement uses TRBV7-2 and TRBJ2-3, with 8 bases fitting TRBD2. CDR1 SGHTA and CDR2 FQGNSA come from the germline V gene. The CDR3 contains 16 residues. After removal of 5 bases from V and 5 bases from J, the junction contained 12 bases not matched to a gene. The CDR3 DNA follows: TGTGCCAGCAGCCGCCAGCGGGCGGGAGGAGTAGATACGCAGTATTTT. Protein sequence: CASSRQRAGGVDTQYF. The full variable domain, with the rest looked up from reference TRBV7-2 and TRBJ2-3, is GAGVSQSPSNKVTEKGKDVELRCDPISGHTALYWYRQSLGQGLEFLIYFQGNSAPDKSGLPSDRFSAERTGGSVSTLTIQRTQQEDSAVYLCASSRQRAGGVDTQYFGPGTRLTVL.

The chain links TRBV5-1 to TRBJ2-5; TRBD2 aligns across 8 bases. The CDR3 is made up of 15 amino acids. Germline V lookup: CDR1 SGHRS, CDR2 YFSETQ. V lost 0 bases to trimming and J lost 1 base; unmatched junction nucleotides: 2. The CDR3 DNA sequence: TGCGCCAGCAGCTTGGAACGGGGGGGCCAAGAGACCCAGTACTTC. It specifies CASSLERGGQETQYF.

The chain joins TRBV4-3 to TRBJ2-1; TRBD1 matches 7 bases. CDR3 length: 16 residues. Unmatched junction bases numbered 8, after V lost 0 bases and J lost 6 bases. Germline lookup yields CDR1 LGHNA and CDR2 YSLEER. The CDR3 is CASSQDEGGQSNEQFF. In DNA form, the CDR3 reads TGCGCCAGCAGCCAAGACGAAGGGGGCCAGTCCAATGAGCAGTTCTTC.

Here the CDR3 DNA reads TGTGCCAGCAGTGAGCCAATAAACACTGAAGCTTTCTTT. Its translation: CASSEPINTEAFF. The genes are TRBV6-2 or TRBV6-3 and TRBJ1-1; D is unresolved. CDR1 is MNHEY, CDR2 SVGEGT, per germline. The ends were cut back, 5 bases at V and 2 bases at J, with 9 bases in the middle. The CDR3 extends over 13 amino acids.

This clone has just a few counts. The CDR3 nucleotides read TGTGCCACCAGTGATCCACATCGGGATGAGCAGTTCTTC. Amino acid sequence: CATSDPHRDEQFF. This sequence joins TRBV24-1 and TRBJ2-1; unclear D gene. The CDR3 has 13 amino acids. Per germline, CDR1 KGHDR and CDR2 SFDVKD. V was clipped by 3 bases and J by 8 bases, with 10 bases between them.

The table lists this clone with a few counts. This chain joins TRBV19 and TRBJ1-1, with a weak D call TRBD1 (5 bases). CDR3 length: 11 residues. The germline gives CDR1 LNHDA, CDR2 SQIVND (reference sequence). The V and J ends lost 7 bases and 10 bases respectively, with 13 bases between them. The CDR3, as DNA: TGTGCCAGTACCATGGGGGGAAGAGCTTTCTTT. As protein: CASTMGGRAFF.